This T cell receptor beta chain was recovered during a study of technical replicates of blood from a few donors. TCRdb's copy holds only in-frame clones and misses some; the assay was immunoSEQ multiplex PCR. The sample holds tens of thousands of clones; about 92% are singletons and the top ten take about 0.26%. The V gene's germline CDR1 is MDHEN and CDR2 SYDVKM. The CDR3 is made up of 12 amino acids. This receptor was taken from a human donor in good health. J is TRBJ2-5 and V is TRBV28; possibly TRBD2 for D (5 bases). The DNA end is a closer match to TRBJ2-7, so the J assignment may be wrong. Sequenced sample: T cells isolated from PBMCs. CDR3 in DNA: TGTGCCAGCAGTTTGGGAGTCGACGAGCAGTACTTC. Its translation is CASSLGVDEQYF.